The present entry profiles one TCR beta chain with its context. The record originates from a study of shared clonotypes between healthy human individuals. Study background: Donor ages ranged 18 to 49 years: a couple of women, a few men. There were three CD4 naive, three CD4 memory, two CD8 naive and one CD8 memory plates per donor.

The CDR3 extends over 16 amino acids. Trimming at V came to 4 bases and at J to 1 base, leaving 7 bases not matched to a gene. Germline V gene lookup returns CDR1 MGHRA and CDR2 YSYEKL. Terminally differentiated effector memory CD45RA+ cells were left out of the naive CD8 fraction, which was CD45RO-negative and positively selected for CCR7. The repertoire was sequenced with immunoSEQ multiplex PCR; TCRdb's copy has only in-frame clones and lacks some. The sample includes around 1,900,000 clones, 85% to 95% of them seen just once. This TCR was sampled from a man between 18 and 35 years old in good health. Some clones in this sample may be carry-over from other donors' samples. Specimen: naive CD8+ T cells from PBMCs. This sequence joins TRBV4-1 and TRBJ1-5; TRBD1 matches 7 bases. CDR3 sequence reads: CASSLDRVRSNQPQHF. Here the CDR3 DNA reads TGCGCCAGCAGCCTCGACAGGGTTCGGAGCAATCAGCCCCAGCATTTT.